This T cell receptor beta chain was found in a study of blood T cell repertoires in COVID-19. The V gene end was trimmed by 1 base and the J gene end by 3 bases; junction bases not matched to a gene: 14. The germline V gene has CDR1 SGHVS and CDR2 FNYEAQ. The length of the CDR3 is 18 residues. TCRdb's table, derived via immunoSEQ multiplex PCR, lists solely in-frame clones and lacks some. The sample contains some 320,000 clones, more than 75% of which appear only once. The V and J genes are TRBV7-6 and TRBJ2-7; 8 bases align to TRBD1. The receptor comes from a man aged 60 to 75 who had recovered from COVID-19. The sequenced material came from PBMCs or T cells enriched from blood (not recorded which). The CDR3: CASSLGSMSPGQGYEQYF. The CDR3 region has the DNA TGTGCCAGCAGCTTAGGGTCCATGTCCCCCGGACAGGGCTACGAGCAGTACTTC.